A single sample gave rise to the 30 T cell receptor beta chains below, sequenced in a study of cytomegalovirus exposure and HLA in healthy donors. Primers included in the PCR were 60 Vbeta and 13 Jbeta primers. The assay was immunoSEQ multiplex PCR, and TCRdb's table has in-frame clones only and misses some. The sample yields 130,000 or so clones, more than 60% seen once. Sequenced: PBMCs. Source of these receptors: a woman aged 40 to 50 in good health and CMV-seropositive.

This clone was counted once. The chain combines TRBV7-3 with TRBJ2-7; 8 nucleotides align to TRBD2. CDR3 size: 16 residues. Germline V gene lookup returns CDR1 SGHTA and CDR2 FQGTGA. The V gene end was trimmed by 5 bases and the J gene end by 2 bases; junction bases not matched to a gene: 11. The CDR3 loop is CASSPRAGGLAYEQYF. In DNA, the CDR3 is TGTGCCAGCAGCCCCAGGGCGGGGGGCCTCGCCTACGAGCAGTACTTC.

The V gene is TRBV9, the J gene TRBJ1-1; 8 bases are shared with TRBD1. Germline trimming cut 1 base from V and 3 bases from J; bases unmatched to any gene: 14. The CDR3 is made up of 18 amino acids. Germline-derived CDR1 and CDR2 are SGDLS and YYNGEE. CDR3 bases: TGTGCCAGCAGCGTATCTGTCGGGACAGGAGGTAAGGACACTGAAGCTTTCTTT. Translating it yields CASSVSVGTGGKDTEAFF. The full variable domain, in which reference TRBV9 and TRBJ1-1 provide the parts outside the CDR3, is DSGVTQTPKHLITATGQRVTLRCSPRSGDLSVYWYQQSLDQGLQFLIQYYNGEERAKGNILERFSAQQFPDLHSELNLSSLELGDSALYFCASSVSVGTGGKDTEAFFGQGTRLTVV.

The chain recombines TRBV14 with TRBJ1-1; no firm D call. The CDR3 sequence is 15 residues long. V lost 1 base and J 3 bases, leaving 12 bases between the germline ends. Germline V lookup: CDR1 SGHDN, CDR2 FVKESK. Here the CDR3 reads CASSQVRLEDTEAFF. In nucleotides, the CDR3 is TGTGCCAGCAGCCAAGTACGTCTCGAGGACACTGAAGCTTTCTTT.

This chain connects TRBV10-3 to TRBJ1-5, with D unresolved. V was pared by 2 bases and J by 2 bases, with 10 bases between. This CDR3 comprises 15 residues. CDR1 and CDR2 (germline): ENHRY, SYGVKD. The CDR3 is CAISESLSGNQPQHF. CDR3 nucleotide sequence: TGTGCCATCAGTGAGAGTCTAAGTGGCAATCAGCCCCAGCATTTT.

Regarding this clone: The identical CDR3 is also encoded by other nucleotide sequences in the sample. V gene TRBV27 combines with J gene TRBJ1-6; 10 nucleotides match TRBD1. Germline CDR1 reads MNHEY; CDR2 reads SMNVEV (reference sequence). The CDR3 contains 14 residues. Trimming at V came to 4 bases and at J to 13 bases, leaving 7 bases not matched to a gene. The DNA for the CDR3 is TGTGCCAGCAGTTCGGGACAGGGGCGCTCGCCCCTCCACTTT. Translation: CASSSGQGRSPLHF.

The chain carries TRBV11-2 and TRBJ2-5, with 7 bases aligning to TRBD2. This CDR3 has 14 residues. The germline V gene encodes CDR1 SGHAT and CDR2 FQNNGV. J lost 13 bases, V lost 1 base, and 12 bases had no gene match. CDR3 sequence (DNA): TGTGCCAGCAGCTTAGGTGGGTTGAGCGGGGATCCGTACTTC. Its translation: CASSLGGLSGDPYF.

This clone occurred once. The V and J genes are TRBV28 and TRBJ1-2; TRBD1 is a possible D gene (6 bases). Germline V gene sequence: CDR1 MDHEN, CDR2 SYDVKM. Trimming took 5 bases from V and 1 from J, leaving 20 bases between them. The CDR3 spans 17 residues. CDR3 coding DNA: TGTGCCAGCAGTCTACTAATGACAGGCGGTCTTAACTATGGCTACACCTTC. Protein product: CASSLLMTGGLNYGYTF.

V gene TRBV7-9 combines with J gene TRBJ1-1, with a tentative D call TRBD1 (5 bases). CDR1 is SEHNR and CDR2 is FQNEAQ in the germline V gene (reference sequence). The CDR3 sequence is 15 residues long. The V end lost 2 bases, the J end lost 1 base, and 11 bases lay between the germline ends. CDR3 sequence reads: CASSLLMGGNTEAFF. CDR3 nucleotides: TGTGCCAGCAGCTTATTAATGGGGGGGAACACTGAAGCTTTCTTT.

The chain combines TRBV15 with TRBJ2-5; maybe TRBD2 (5 bases). Looked up from germline, CDR1 is LNHNV and CDR2 is YYDKDF (reference sequence). Trimming removed 0 bases from V and 5 bases from J, with 7 bases in between. This CDR3 contains 13 residues. CDR3: CATSRDQRETQYF. The CDR3 DNA is TGTGCCACCAGCAGAGATCAGCGGGAGACCCAGTACTTC.

A single count supports this clone. The chain employs TRBV30 and TRBJ2-5; TRBD2 might be the D (6 bases). Germline lookup yields CDR1 GTSNPN and CDR2 SVGIG (reference sequence). The length of the CDR3 is 13 residues. V lost 1 base and J 3 bases, leaving 9 bases between the germline ends. The CDR3 sequence: CAWSDGGKETQYF. Here the CDR3 DNA reads TGTGCCTGGAGTGACGGGGGAAAAGAGACCCAGTACTTC.

This clone appeared a single time. The chain carries TRBV29-1 and TRBJ1-2; a possible D gene is TRBD1 (6 bases). The V end lost 1 base, the J end lost 2 bases, and 11 bases lay between the germline ends. The germline CDR1 and CDR2 sequences are SQVTM and ANQGSEA. The CDR3 consists of 14 residues. The CDR3 DNA follows: TGCAGCGTTGAAGGACAGGCCGTCAACTATGGCTACACCTTC. It is translated as CSVEGQAVNYGYTF.

The V call is TRBV5-4, the J call TRBJ2-7; TRBD1 is a possible D gene (6 bases). Trimming shortened V by 4 bases and J by 6 bases, and 17 bases separated the two germline ends. The germline V gene has CDR1 SGHNT and CDR2 YYREEE (reference sequence). The CDR3 runs to 14 residues. CDR3 residues: CASSPTGIPSEQYF. CDR3 bases: TGTGCCAGCAGCCCAACAGGGATCCCCTCCGAGCAGTACTTC.

The chain combines TRBV28 with TRBJ2-3; TRBD1 aligns across 9 bases. The CDR3 runs 14 residues. From germline, CDR1 is MDHEN and CDR2 SYDVKM. The V segment lost 7 bases and the J segment 9 bases; nucleotides outside the gene matches: 11. The CDR3 loop is CASNPRDREATQYF. CDR3 coding DNA: TGTGCCAGCAACCCCCGGGACAGGGAGGCCACGCAGTATTTT. The full variable domain, in which reference TRBV28 and TRBJ2-3 provide the parts outside the CDR3, is DVKVTQSSRYLVKRTGEKVFLECVQDMDHENMFWYRQDPGLGLRLIYFSYDVKMKEKGDIPEGYSVSREKKERFSLILESASTNQTSMYLCASNPRDREATQYFGPGTRLTVL.

The rearrangement uses TRBV30 and TRBJ1-5; 7 positions agree with TRBD1. This CDR3 spans 13 amino acids. J gave up 3 bases and V 4 bases, and 3 bases lay outside the gene matches. Germline loops: CDR1 GTSNPN, CDR2 SVGIG (reference sequence). CDR3 loop: CAWTGGLNQPQHF. The CDR3 region has the DNA TGTGCCTGGACAGGGGGTCTCAATCAGCCCCAGCATTTT. Full variable domain (missing parts from reference TRBV30 and TRBJ1-5): SQTIHQWPATLVQPVGSPLSLECTVEGTSNPNLYWYRQAAGRGLQLLFYSVGIGQISSEVPQNLSASRPQDRQFILSSKKLLLSDSGFYLCAWTGGLNQPQHFGDGTRLSIL.

The V call is TRBV5-4, the J call TRBJ2-7; the D gene is possibly TRBD2 (6 bases). The V end was cut by 3 bases, the J end by 6 bases, with 16 bases between. Germline lookup yields CDR1 SGHNT and CDR2 YYREEE (reference sequence). CDR3 length: 14 amino acids. The CDR3 bases are TGTGCCAGCAGCTCCCGGGCCGGCGGGGCCGAGCAGTACTTC. This translates into CASSSRAGGAEQYF.

This clone was detected only a few times. The chain has TRBV4-3 and TRBJ2-2; TRBD1 matches at 10 bases. This CDR3 is built from 15 residues. Germline V gene lookup returns CDR1 LGHNA and CDR2 YSLEER. J lost 7 bases, V lost 5 bases, and 7 bases had no gene match. The CDR3: CASSRGTGADGELFF. The CDR3 DNA is TGCGCCAGCAGCAGGGGGACAGGGGCTGACGGGGAGCTGTTTTTT.

The rearrangement uses TRBV7-9 and TRBJ2-7; 8 bases are a match to TRBD1. This CDR3 comprises 14 residues. CDR1 SEHNR and CDR2 FQNEAQ come from the germline V gene (reference sequence). V gave up 4 bases and J gave up 2 bases; unmatched junction bases: 4. CDR3 protein: CASSSDRETYEQYF. DNA of the CDR3: TGTGCCAGCAGCTCGGACAGGGAAACCTACGAGCAGTACTTC. The whole variable domain, remainder taken from reference TRBV7-9 and TRBJ2-7, is DTGVSQNPRHKITKRGQNVTFRCDPISEHNRLYWYRQTLGQGPEFLTYFQNEAQLEKSRLLSDRFSAERPKGSFSTLEIQRTEQGDSAMYLCASSSDRETYEQYFGPGTRLTVT.

This sequence joins TRBV6-5 and TRBJ2-2; 9 nucleotides agree with TRBD1. The germline V gene encodes CDR1 MNHEY and CDR2 SVGAGI. Trimming took 6 bases from V and 3 from J; bases not matched to a gene: 5. This CDR3 is 15 amino acids long. The CDR3 here is CASSEDRGDTGELFF. The CDR3 DNA is TGTGCCAGCAGCGAGGACAGGGGAGACACCGGGGAGCTGTTTTTT.

The CDR3 sequence is CASSRRGGMNTEAFF. The CDR3 DNA sequence: TGCGCCAGCAGCCGAAGAGGGGGAATGAACACTGAAGCTTTCTTT. The chain employs TRBV4-1 and TRBJ1-1; a weak D match, TRBD1 (6 bases). The CDR3 extends over 15 amino acids. Germline V gives CDR1 MGHRA, CDR2 YSYEKL. The V and J ends lost 4 bases and 0 bases respectively, with 12 bases between them.

The chain links TRBV4-3 to TRBJ1-1, with a tentative D call TRBD1 (5 bases). Between the trimmed V and J ends, which lost 3 bases and 0 bases, there was a span of 17 bases. Per the germline V gene, CDR1 is LGHNA and CDR2 is YSLEER. The CDR3 extends over 17 amino acids. CDR3: CASSQEHLGTLNTEAFF. The CDR3 nucleotides read TGCGCCAGCAGCCAGGAGCATCTCGGGACTCTGAACACTGAAGCTTTCTTT.

The chain has TRBV19 and TRBJ1-1, with 7 bases identical to TRBD1. J lost 0 bases, V lost 1 base, and 5 bases had no gene match. Germline V gene data show CDR1 as LNHDA and CDR2 as SQIVND (reference sequence). The CDR3 covers 16 residues. The CDR3: CASSIGQGVLNTEAFF. The CDR3 region has the DNA TGTGCCAGTAGTATAGGACAGGGCGTACTGAACACTGAAGCTTTCTTT.

The chain couples TRBV15 to TRBJ2-2; 10 bases align to TRBD2. V gave up 1 base and J gave up 6 bases; unmatched junction bases: 5. Germline V gene data show CDR1 as LNHNV and CDR2 as YYDKDF (reference sequence). This CDR3 contains 16 residues. DNA for the CDR3: TGTGCCACCAGCAGAGGGAGCGGGAGGGCGTCCGGGGAGCTGTTTTTT. It translates to CATSRGSGRASGELFF.

The chain couples TRBV6-1 to TRBJ1-1; tentatively, D is TRBD1 (5 bases). Trimming left V 3 bases short and J 11 bases short, with 13 bases between. Per germline, CDR1 MNHNS and CDR2 SASEGT. This CDR3 contains 12 residues. CDR3 coding DNA: TGTGCCAGCAGTGATCGGGGGTCGGCGGCTTTCTTT. This encodes CASSDRGSAAFF.

The V gene is TRBV2, the J gene TRBJ2-7; TRBD2 aligns across 7 bases. The length of the CDR3 is 14 residues. Trimming cost V 4 bases and J 5 bases; bases outside gene matches: 8. CDR1 SNHLY and CDR2 FYNNEI come from the germline V gene. The CDR3 coding sequence is TGTGCCAGCAGTGCTGAAGCGGGGAGCCACGAGCAGTACTTC. This translates into CASSAEAGSHEQYF.

The CDR3 loop reads CASSFPRDLHTGELFF. The CDR3 DNA sequence: TGTGCCAGCAGCTTCCCTCGGGACTTGCACACCGGGGAGCTGTTTTTT. This chain links TRBV7-9 with TRBJ2-2, with a possible D match to TRBD2 (6 bases). Trimming cost V 3 bases and J 3 bases, with 14 bases left between them. The CDR3 is 16 residues long. Germline CDR1 SEHNR, CDR2 FQNEAQ (reference sequence).

The chain is built from TRBV30 and TRBJ1-1; 7 nucleotides align to TRBD1. The CDR3 has 16 residues. Germline V CDR1 and CDR2: GTSNPN, SVGIG (reference sequence). V gave up 0 bases and J gave up 1 base; unmatched junction bases: 8. The CDR3 region has the DNA TGTGCCTGGAGTGTAGGTCCTCAGGGGGGGAACACTGAAGCTTTCTTT. Residues: CAWSVGPQGGNTEAFF.

CDR3 coding DNA: TGTGCCAGCAGCTTAGATCAGGGGGATGAGCAGTTCTTC. Its protein is CASSLDQGDEQFF. The chain uses TRBV11-3 and TRBJ2-1, with 7 bases that match TRBD1. Germline V gives CDR1 SGHNT, CDR2 YENEEA. Unmatched junction bases numbered 1, after V lost 0 bases and J lost 8 bases. The CDR3 extends over 13 amino acids.

The V call is TRBV27, the J call TRBJ1-1, with no clear D. V lost 3 bases and J lost 7, with 18 bases in between. The CDR3 contains 15 residues. Germline V gene lookup returns CDR1 MNHEY and CDR2 SMNVEV (reference sequence). The CDR3 is CASSLTTSSRSEAFF. As DNA, the CDR3 is TGTGCCAGCAGTTTGACAACCTCGTCACGTAGTGAAGCTTTCTTT.

The V and J genes are TRBV6-4 and TRBJ2-7; 9 bases are a match to TRBD1. With V trimmed by 3 bases and J by 6 bases, 9 bases remained unmatched. Germline V CDR1 and CDR2: MRHNA, SNTAGT. The CDR3 sequence is 15 residues long. The CDR3, as DNA: TGTGCCAGCAGTGATACGGACAGGGGACGTCGCGAGCAGTACTTC. Encoded protein: CASSDTDRGRREQYF.

V gene TRBV19 combines with J gene TRBJ1-2; 11 bases fit TRBD1. V lost 5 bases and J lost 4; bases outside the gene matches: 6. This CDR3 contains 15 residues. CDR1 is LNHDA and CDR2 is SQIVND in the germline V gene (reference sequence). CDR3 nucleotides: TGTGCCAGTAGTCCAGGGACAGGGGGAGTCTATGGCTACACCTTC. Translated, it gives CASSPGTGGVYGYTF.